Sequencing of this T cell receptor beta chain was carried out in a study of T-cell memory formation after mild COVID-19. The overall study: For the most part, TCR clusters were specific to one donor.

This CDR3 has 17 amino acids. Germline values: CDR1 SGHRS, CDR2 YFSETQ. V shed 4 bases and J shed 6 bases, with 20 bases lying between them. Notes on this clonotype: The antigen is unknown.

Using constant-segment primers, 5'RACE produced TCR alpha and TCR beta cDNA libraries carrying sample barcodes and UMIs. Each CDR3 protein gets one entry after TCRdb re-called the 5' RACE reads with MiXCR. The table shows hundreds of thousands of distinct CDR3 sequences, with around 18% occurring only once. Broader study findings: Whereas later expanders leaned CD4+, clones contracting day 15 to 85 showed a balanced CD4/CD8 makeup. CD4+ contracting clones were mainly CM and EM; CD8+ ones, EMRA.

The chain employs TRBV5-1 and TRBJ1-6; D remains ambiguous. The sample taken for sequencing was PBMCs or a T cell subset sorted from them (not recorded which). The clonotype was recovered from an adult woman who had mild COVID-19 (a few samples of this study predate the infection). Cell type and time point are not known. The CDR3 sequence is CASSQRTEALGNSPLHF. In nucleotides, the CDR3 is TGCGCCAGCAGCCAACGGACGGAGGCCCTCGGTAATTCACCCCTCCACTTT.